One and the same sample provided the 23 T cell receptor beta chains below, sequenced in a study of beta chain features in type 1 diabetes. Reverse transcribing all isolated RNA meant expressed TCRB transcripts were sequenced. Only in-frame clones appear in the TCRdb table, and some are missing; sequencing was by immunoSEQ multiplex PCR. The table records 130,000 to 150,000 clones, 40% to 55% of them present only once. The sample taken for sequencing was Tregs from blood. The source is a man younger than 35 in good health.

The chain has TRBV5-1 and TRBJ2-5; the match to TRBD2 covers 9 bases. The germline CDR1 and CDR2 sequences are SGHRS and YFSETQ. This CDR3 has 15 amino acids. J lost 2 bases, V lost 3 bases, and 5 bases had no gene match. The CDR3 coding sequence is TGCGCCAGCAGCTGGACTCTAGCGGGACAAGAGACCCAGTACTTC. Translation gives CASSWTLAGQETQYF.

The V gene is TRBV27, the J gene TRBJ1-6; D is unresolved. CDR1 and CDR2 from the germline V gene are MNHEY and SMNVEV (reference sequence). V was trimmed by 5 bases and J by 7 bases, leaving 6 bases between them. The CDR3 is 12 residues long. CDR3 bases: TGTGCCAGCAGTGTCTTAAATTCACCCCTCCACTTT. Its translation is CASSVLNSPLHF.

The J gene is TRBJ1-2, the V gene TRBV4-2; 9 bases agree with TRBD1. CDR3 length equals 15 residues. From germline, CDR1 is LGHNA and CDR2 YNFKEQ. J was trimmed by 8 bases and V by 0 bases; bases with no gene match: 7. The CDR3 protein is CASSQEDRGAFGYTF. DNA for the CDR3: TGTGCCAGCAGCCAAGAGGACAGGGGAGCCTTCGGCTACACCTTC.

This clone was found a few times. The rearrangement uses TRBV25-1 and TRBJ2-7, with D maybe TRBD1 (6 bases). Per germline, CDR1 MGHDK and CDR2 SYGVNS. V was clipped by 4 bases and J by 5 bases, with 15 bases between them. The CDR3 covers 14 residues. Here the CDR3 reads CASSARAGADEQYF. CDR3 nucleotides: TGTGCCAGCAGTGCGCGCGCAGGGGCGGACGAGCAGTACTTC.

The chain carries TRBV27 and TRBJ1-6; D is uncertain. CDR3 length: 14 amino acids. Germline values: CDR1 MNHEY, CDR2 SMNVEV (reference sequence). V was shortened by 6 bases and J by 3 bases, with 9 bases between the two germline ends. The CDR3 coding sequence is TGTGCCAGCAGCTTGGAGGGCTATAATTCACCCCTCCACTTT. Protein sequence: CASSLEGYNSPLHF.

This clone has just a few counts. The CDR3 loop is CASSVVSGGYNEQFF. The CDR3 nucleotides read TGTGCCAGCAGCGTTGTTAGCGGGGGCTACAATGAGCAGTTCTTC. The rearrangement links TRBV9 to TRBJ2-1; 9 nucleotides align to TRBD2. From germline, CDR1 is SGDLS and CDR2 YYNGEE. This CDR3 comprises 15 residues. The trim removed 2 bases at V and 3 bases at J, leaving 3 bases unmatched.

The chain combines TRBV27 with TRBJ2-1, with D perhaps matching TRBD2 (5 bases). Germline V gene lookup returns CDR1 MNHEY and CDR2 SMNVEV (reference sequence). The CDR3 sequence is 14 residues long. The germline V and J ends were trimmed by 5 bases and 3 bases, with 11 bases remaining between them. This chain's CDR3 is CASSQREYYNEQFF. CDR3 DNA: TGTGCCAGCAGTCAGAGGGAGTACTACAATGAGCAGTTCTTC.

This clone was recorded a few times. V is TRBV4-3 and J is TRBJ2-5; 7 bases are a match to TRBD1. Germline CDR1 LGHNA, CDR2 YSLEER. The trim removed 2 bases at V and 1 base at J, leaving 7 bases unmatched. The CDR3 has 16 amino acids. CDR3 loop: CASSQNPTGPQETQYF. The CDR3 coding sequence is TGCGCCAGCAGCCAAAACCCGACAGGGCCCCAAGAGACCCAGTACTTC.

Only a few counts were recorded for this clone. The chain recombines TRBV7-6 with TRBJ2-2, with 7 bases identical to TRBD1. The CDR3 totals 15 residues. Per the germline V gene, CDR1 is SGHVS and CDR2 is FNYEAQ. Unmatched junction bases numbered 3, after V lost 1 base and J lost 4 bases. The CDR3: CASSLGQGGTGELFF. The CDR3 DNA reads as TGTGCCAGCAGCTTAGGACAGGGTGGCACCGGGGAGCTGTTTTTT.

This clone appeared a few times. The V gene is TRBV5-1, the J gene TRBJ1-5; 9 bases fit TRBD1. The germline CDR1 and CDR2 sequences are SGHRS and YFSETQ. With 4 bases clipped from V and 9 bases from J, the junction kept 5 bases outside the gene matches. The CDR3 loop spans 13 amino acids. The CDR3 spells CASSGTGFGPQHF. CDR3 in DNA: TGCGCCAGCAGCGGGACAGGGTTCGGGCCCCAGCATTTT. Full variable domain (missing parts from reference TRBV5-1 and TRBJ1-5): KAGVTQTPRYLIKTRGQQVTLSCSPISGHRSVSWYQQTPGQGLQFLFEYFSETQRNKGNFPGRFSGRQFSNSRSEMNVSTLELGDSALYLCASSGTGFGPQHFGDGTRLSIL.

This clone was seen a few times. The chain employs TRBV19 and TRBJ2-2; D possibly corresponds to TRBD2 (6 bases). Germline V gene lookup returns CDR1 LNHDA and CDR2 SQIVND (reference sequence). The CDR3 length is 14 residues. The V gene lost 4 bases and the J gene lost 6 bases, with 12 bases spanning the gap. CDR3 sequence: CASSTGDGAGELFF. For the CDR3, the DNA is TGTGCCAGTAGTACGGGGGACGGGGCCGGGGAGCTGTTTTTT.

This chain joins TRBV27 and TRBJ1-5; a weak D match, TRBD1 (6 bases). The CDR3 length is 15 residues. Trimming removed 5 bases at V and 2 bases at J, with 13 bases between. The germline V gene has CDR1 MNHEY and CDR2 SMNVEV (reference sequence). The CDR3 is CASSPQGTGNQPQHF. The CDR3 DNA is TGTGCCAGCAGTCCACAGGGAACGGGCAATCAGCCCCAGCATTTT.

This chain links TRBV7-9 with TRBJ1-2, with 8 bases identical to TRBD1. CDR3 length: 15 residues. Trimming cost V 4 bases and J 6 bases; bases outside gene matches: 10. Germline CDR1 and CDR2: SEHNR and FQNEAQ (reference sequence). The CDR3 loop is CASSSWTGNVHGYTF. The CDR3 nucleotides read TGTGCCAGCAGCTCTTGGACAGGGAATGTACATGGCTACACCTTC.

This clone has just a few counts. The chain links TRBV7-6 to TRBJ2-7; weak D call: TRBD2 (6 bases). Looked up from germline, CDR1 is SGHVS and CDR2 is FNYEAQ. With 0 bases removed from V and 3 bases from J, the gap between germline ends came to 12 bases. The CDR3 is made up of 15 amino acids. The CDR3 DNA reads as TGTGCCAGCAGCTTAGCGCCGGGGGAGAGCTACGAGCAGTACTTC. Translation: CASSLAPGESYEQYF.

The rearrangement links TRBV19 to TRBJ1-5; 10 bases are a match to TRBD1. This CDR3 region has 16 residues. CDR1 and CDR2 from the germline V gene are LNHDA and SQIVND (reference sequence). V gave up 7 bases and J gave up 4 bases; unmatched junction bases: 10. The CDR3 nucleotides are TGTGCCAGTACCCTCCGGGACAGGGGATTTAATCAGCCCCAGCATTTT. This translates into CASTLRDRGFNQPQHF.

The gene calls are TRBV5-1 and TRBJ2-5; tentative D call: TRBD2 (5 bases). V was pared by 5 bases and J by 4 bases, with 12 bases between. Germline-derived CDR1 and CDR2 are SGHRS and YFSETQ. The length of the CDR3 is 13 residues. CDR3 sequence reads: CASSPGFLETQYF. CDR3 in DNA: TGCGCCAGCAGTCCGGGATTCCTAGAGACCCAGTACTTC.

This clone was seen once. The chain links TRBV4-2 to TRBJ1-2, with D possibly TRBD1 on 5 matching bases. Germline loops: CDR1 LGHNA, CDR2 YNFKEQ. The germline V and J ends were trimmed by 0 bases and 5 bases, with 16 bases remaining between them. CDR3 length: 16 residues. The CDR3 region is CASSQDPGRDRYGYTF. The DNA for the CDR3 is TGTGCCAGCAGCCAAGATCCGGGGCGGGATCGATATGGCTACACCTTC.

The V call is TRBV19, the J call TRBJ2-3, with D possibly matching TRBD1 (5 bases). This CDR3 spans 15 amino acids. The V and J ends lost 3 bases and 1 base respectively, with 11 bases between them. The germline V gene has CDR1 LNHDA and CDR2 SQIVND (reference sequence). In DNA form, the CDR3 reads TGTGCCAGTAGTATGGCAGGGCCGGGCACAGATACGCAGTATTTT. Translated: CASSMAGPGTDTQYF.

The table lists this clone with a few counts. This CDR3 is CASSGPPSPGYGYTF. CDR3 in DNA: TGTGCCAGCAGCGGGCCCCCTTCACCCGGCTATGGCTACACCTTC. The V and J genes are TRBV7-9 and TRBJ1-2; D is ambiguous. Germline V CDR1 and CDR2: SEHNR, FQNEAQ (reference sequence). This CDR3 has 15 residues. V was shortened by 5 bases and J by 4 bases, with 17 bases between the two germline ends.

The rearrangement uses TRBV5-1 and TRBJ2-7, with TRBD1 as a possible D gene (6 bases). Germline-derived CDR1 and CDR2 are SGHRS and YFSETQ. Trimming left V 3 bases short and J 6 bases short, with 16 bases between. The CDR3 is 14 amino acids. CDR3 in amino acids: CASSSTGTFGEQYF. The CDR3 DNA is TGCGCCAGCAGCTCAACAGGGACCTTCGGCGAGCAGTACTTC.

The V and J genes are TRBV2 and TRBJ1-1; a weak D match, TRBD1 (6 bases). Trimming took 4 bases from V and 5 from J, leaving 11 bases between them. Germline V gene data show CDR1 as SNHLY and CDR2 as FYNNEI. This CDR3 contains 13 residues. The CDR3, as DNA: TGTGCCAGCAGTGTAGGCAGGGGTACTGAAGCTTTCTTT. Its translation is CASSVGRGTEAFF.

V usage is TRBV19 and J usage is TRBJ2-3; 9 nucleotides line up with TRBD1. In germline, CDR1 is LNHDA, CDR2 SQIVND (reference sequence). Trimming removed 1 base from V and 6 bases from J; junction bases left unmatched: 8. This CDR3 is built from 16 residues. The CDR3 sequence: CASSIGKGTGRDTQYF. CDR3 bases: TGTGCCAGTAGTATAGGGAAGGGGACAGGGCGCGATACGCAGTATTTT.

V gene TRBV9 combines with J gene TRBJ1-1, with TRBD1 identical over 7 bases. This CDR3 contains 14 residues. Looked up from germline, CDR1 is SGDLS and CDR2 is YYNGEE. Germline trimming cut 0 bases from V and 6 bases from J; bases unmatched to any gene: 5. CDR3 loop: CASSVVGGQSEAFF. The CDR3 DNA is TGTGCCAGCAGCGTAGTGGGGGGACAGTCTGAAGCTTTCTTT.